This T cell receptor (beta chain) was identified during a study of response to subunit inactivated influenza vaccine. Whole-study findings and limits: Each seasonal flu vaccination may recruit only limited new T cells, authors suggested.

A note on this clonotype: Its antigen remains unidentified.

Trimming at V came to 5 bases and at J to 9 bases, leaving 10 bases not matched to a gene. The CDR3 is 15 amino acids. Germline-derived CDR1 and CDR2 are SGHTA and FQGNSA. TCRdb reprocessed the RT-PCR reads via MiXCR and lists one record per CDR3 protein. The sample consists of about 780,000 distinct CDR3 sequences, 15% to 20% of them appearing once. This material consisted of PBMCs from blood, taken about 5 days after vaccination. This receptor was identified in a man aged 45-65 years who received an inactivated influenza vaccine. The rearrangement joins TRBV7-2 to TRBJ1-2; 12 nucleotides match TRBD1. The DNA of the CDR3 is TGTGCCAGCAGCCCCTCGGGACAGGGGGCTGGTAGCTACACCTTC. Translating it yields CASSPSGQGAGSYTF.